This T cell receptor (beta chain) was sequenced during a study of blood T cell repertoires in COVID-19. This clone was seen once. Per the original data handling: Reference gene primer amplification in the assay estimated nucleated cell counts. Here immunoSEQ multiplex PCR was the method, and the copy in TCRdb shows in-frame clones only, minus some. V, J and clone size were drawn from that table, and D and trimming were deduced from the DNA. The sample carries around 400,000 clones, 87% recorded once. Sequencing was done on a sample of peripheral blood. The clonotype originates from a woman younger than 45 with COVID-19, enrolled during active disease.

CDR3 sequence (DNA): TGCGCCAGCAGCCTAATCACGGGGGACACTGAAGCTTTCTTT. As protein: CASSLITGDTEAFF. The rearrangement uses TRBV5-1 and TRBJ1-1, with D perhaps TRBD1 (5 bases). Between the trimmed V and J ends, which lost 4 bases and 3 bases, there was a span of 13 bases. CDR1 SGHRS and CDR2 YFSETQ come from the germline V gene. The CDR3 is 14 residues long.